This TCR beta chain was identified in a study of blood T cell repertoires in COVID-19. Study overall: Specimens from acute and convalescent COVID-19 originated in the United States, Italy and Spain. Sources were T cells, B-cell-depleted T cells, or PBMCs; the material itself was cDNA or gDNA.

In the authors' methods: Reference gene primer amplification gave estimated nucleated cell counts. Profiling relied on immunoSEQ multiplex PCR, and the TCRdb table lists in-frame clones only, not all of them. That table gives V, J and clone size, and the DNA gave D and trimming. The sample lists about 110,000 clones, 84% occurring once. The sequenced sample consisted of peripheral blood. The sequence was obtained from a human donor in a cohort sampled during active COVID-19.

The chain's CDR3 is CASSRTVSNQPQHF. The CDR3 nucleotides are TGTGCCAGCAGCCGGACAGTTAGCAATCAGCCCCAGCATTTT. V is TRBV28 and J is TRBJ1-5; D may be TRBD1 (6 bases). Between the trimmed V and J ends, which lost 6 bases and 0 bases, there was a span of 9 bases. The germline V gene encodes CDR1 MDHEN and CDR2 SYDVKM. The length of the CDR3 is 14 residues.